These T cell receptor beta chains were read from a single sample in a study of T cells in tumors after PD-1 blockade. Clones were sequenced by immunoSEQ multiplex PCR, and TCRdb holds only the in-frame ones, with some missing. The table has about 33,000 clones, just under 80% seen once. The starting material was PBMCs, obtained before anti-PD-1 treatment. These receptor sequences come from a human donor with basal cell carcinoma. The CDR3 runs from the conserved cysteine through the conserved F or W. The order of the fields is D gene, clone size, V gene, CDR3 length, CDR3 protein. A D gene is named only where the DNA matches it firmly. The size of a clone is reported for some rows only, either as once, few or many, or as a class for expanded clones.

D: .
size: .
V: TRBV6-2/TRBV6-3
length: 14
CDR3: CASSGGGFTGELFF

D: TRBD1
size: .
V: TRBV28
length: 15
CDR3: CASSLDRDRNYGYTF

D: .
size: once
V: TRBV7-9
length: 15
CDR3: CASSTGTLLTDTQYF

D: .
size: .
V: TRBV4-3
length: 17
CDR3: CASSLYYGQNSGNTIYF

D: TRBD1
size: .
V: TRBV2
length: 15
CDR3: CASSALGQGQETQYF

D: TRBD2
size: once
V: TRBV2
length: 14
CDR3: CASRRRGGQGELFF

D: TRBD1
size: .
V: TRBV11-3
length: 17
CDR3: CASSFHRGTVGANVLTF

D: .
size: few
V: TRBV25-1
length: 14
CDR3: CASSRVKFPETQYF

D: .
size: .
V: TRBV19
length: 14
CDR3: CASSPRGNNQPQHF

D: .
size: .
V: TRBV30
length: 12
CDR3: CAWSVFRETQYF

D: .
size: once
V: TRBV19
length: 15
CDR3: CASSQAPGANSPLHF

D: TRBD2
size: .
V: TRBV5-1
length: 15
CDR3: CASSLELAMRETQYF

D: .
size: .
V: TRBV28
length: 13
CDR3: CASSLFGVYGYTF

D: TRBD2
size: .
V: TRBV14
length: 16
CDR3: CASRPIAGGPANEQFF

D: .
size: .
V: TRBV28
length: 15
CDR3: CASIKGTGSNQPQHF

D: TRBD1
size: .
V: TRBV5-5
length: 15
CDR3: CASQTSGTGPYEQYF

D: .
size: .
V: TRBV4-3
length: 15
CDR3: CASSQVPGGNTEAFF

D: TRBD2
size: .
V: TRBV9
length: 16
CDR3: CASSGIIGAGGDEQFF

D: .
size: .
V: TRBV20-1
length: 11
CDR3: CSASPGAGAFF

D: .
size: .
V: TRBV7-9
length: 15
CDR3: CANSVIAGQTDTQYF

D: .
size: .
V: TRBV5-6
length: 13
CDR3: CASSVGVVKTQYF

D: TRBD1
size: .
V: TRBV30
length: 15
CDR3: CAWSVRRQGDNEQFF

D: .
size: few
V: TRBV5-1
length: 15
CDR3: CASSLGTVYTGELFF

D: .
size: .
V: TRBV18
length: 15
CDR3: CASSPPGVPTDTQYF

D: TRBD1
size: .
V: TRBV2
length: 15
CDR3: CASSLDRVGNSPLHF

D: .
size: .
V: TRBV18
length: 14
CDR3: CASSPQTGNNEQYF

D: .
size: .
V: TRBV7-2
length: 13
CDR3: CASSFSRYDEQFF

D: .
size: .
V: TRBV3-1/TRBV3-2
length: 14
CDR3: CASSPRTTTDTQYF

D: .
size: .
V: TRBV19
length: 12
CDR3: CASSILYNEQFF

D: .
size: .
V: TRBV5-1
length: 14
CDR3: CASSFPGGDYGYTF

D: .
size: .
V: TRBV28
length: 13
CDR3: CASKERATDTQYF

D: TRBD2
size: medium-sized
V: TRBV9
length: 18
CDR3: CASSPKMGVAGGTDTQYF

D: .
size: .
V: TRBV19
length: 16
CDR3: CASSRGGRISNQPQHF

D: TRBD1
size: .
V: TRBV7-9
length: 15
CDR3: CASSSGGTGGNEQFF

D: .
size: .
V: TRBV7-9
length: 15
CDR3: CASSLGRADHGELFF

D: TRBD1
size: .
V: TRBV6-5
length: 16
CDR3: CASSYGVTGRETEAFF

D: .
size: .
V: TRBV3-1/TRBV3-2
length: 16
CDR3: CASSPEGGGGFYEQYF

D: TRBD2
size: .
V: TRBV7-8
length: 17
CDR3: CASSLGGGDLAGVTQYF

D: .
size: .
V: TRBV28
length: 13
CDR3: CASSYPQNTEAFF